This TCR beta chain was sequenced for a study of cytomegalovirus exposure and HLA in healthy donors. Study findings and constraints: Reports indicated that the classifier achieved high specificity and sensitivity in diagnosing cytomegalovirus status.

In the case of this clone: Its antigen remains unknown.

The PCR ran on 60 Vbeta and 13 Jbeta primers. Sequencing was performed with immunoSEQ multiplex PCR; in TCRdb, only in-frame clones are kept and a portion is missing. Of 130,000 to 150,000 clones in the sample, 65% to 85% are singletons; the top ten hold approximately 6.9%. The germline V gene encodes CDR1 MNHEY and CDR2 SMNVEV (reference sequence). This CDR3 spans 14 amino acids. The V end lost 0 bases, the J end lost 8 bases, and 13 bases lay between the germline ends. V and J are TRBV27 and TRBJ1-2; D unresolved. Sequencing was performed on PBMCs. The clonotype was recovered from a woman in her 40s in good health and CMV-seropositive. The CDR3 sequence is CASSLSENTLGYTF. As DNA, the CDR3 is TGTGCCAGCAGTTTATCGGAGAACACTTTAGGCTACACCTTC.